Described below is a single T cell receptor (beta chain) sequence and its context. The CDR3 totals 14 residues. CDR1 and CDR2 from the germline V gene are SGHTA and FQGNSA. Trimming took 2 bases from V and 6 from J, leaving 14 bases between them. The sample belongs to a study of early T cells in non-severe SARS-CoV-2 infection. Study-wide background: Alpha and beta chains were unpaired, from unsorted whole-blood bulk RNA.

Individual cDNA molecules were tagged with unique molecular identifiers, the study reported. TCRdb independently ran MiXCR on the 5' RACE reads; one entry per CDR3 protein. The sample shows tens of thousands of distinct CDR3 sequences, over 10% of them seen only once. Sequencing used whole blood. The clonotype originates from an adult who was a healthcare worker with PCR-confirmed SARS-CoV-2 infection or an uninfected control (not recorded which). V usage is TRBV7-2 and J usage is TRBJ2-7; D not resolved. The CDR3 nucleotides read TGTGCCAGCAGCTTAAAGGCGTCTCTGCGCGAGCAGTACTTC. Translation gives CASSLKASLREQYF.